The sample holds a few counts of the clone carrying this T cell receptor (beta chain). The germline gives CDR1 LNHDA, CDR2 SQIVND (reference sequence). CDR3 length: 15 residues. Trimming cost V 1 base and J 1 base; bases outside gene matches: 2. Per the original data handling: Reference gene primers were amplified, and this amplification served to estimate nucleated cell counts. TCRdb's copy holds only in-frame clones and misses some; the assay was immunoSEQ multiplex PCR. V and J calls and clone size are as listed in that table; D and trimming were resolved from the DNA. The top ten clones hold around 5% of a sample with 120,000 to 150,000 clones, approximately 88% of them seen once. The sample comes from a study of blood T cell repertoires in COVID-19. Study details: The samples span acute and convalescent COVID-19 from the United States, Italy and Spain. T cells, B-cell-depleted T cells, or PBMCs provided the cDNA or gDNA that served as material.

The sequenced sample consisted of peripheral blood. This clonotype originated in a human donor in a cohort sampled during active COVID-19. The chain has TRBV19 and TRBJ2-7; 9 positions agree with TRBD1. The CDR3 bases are TGTGCCAGTAGTATAGGAGGACAGGGGTCCTACGAGCAGTACTTC. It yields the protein CASSIGGQGSYEQYF.